Below, one T cell receptor beta chain is given with its context. Original analysis: Reference gene primer amplification gave nucleated cell count estimates. Data came from immunoSEQ multiplex PCR; TCRdb stores just in-frame clones and leaves some out. V and J calls plus clone size are reproduced from that table; the DNA served to infer D and trimming. The sample shows approximately 150,000 clones, 83% of them seen only once. The entry originates in a study of blood T cell repertoires in COVID-19. Whole-study context: The samples span acute and convalescent COVID-19 from the United States, Italy and Spain. PBMCs, B-cell-depleted T cells, or T cells were the source of the cDNA or gDNA that made up the material.

CDR3 length: 19 residues. Germline lookup yields CDR1 SEHNR and CDR2 FQNEAQ (reference sequence). V shed 1 base, J shed 0 bases, and the junction held 10 bases outside the gene matches. The origin of this receptor is a woman of 80 years or more with acute or convalescent COVID-19. This chain uses TRBV7-9 with TRBJ2-1; 9 bases align to TRBD2. The sequenced sample was peripheral blood. In DNA form, the CDR3 reads TGTGCCAGCAGCTTAGATGCTAGCGGGGCTTCAAGCTCCTACAATGAGCAGTTCTTC. The encoded protein is CASSLDASGASSSYNEQFF.